This T cell receptor (beta chain) was recorded in a study of cytomegalovirus exposure and HLA in healthy donors. The PCR ran on 60 Vbeta and 13 Jbeta primers. Clones were read by immunoSEQ multiplex PCR, and TCRdb kept only the in-frame ones, dropping some. The ten top clones account for 2% to 2.5%, within a sample of some 160,000 clones. Trimming took 2 bases from V and 4 from J, leaving 14 bases between them. The CDR3 has 16 amino acids. Germline assignment: CDR1 MNHEY and CDR2 SVGAGI. The genes are TRBV6-5 and TRBJ2-2, with TRBD2 as a possible D gene (5 bases). The source of this sequence is a man aged 30 to 39 in good health and CMV-seronegative. The material sequenced was PBMCs. The CDR3 nucleotides read TGTGCCAGCAGTTACCGAGGGTCCACCTTCACCGGGGAGCTGTTTTTT. It encodes CASSYRGSTFTGELFF.